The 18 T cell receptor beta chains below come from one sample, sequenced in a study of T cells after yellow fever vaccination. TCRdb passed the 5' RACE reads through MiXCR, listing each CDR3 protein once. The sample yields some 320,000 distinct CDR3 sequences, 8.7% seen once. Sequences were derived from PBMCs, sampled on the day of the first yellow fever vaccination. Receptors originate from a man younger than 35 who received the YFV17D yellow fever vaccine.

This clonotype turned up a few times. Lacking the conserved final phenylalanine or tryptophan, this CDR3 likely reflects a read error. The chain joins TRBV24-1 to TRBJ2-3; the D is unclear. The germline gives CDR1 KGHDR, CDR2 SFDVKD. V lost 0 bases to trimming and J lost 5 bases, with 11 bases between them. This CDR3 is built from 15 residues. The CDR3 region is CATSDLQHPGDTQYV. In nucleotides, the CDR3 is TGTGCCACCAGTGATTTGCAGCATCCTGGAGATACGCAGTATGTT.

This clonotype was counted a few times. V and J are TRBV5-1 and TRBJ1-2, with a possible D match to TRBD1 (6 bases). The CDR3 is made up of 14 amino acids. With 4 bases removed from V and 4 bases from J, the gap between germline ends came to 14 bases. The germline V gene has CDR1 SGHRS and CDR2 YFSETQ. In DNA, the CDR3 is TGCGCCAGCAGCGAAACCTGGACAGCCTATGGCTACACCTTC. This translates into CASSETWTAYGYTF.

This CDR3 is CASSYTGSSYEQYV. The CDR3 DNA reads TGTGCCAGCAGTTACACGGGGAGCTCCTACGAGCAGTACGTC. This chain joins TRBV6-2 or TRBV6-3 and TRBJ2-7; possible D gene TRBD2, 5 bases. CDR1 MNHEY and CDR2 SVGEGT come from the germline V gene. The V end lost 2 bases, the J end lost 0 bases, and 8 bases lay between the germline ends. This CDR3 is built from 14 residues.

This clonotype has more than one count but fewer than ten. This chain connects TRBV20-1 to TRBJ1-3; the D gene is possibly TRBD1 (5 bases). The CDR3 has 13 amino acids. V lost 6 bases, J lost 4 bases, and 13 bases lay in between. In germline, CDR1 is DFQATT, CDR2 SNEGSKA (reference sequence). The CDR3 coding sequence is TGCAGTGCCCGAGACAGTGCCGGAAACACCATATATTTT. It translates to CSARDSAGNTIYF.

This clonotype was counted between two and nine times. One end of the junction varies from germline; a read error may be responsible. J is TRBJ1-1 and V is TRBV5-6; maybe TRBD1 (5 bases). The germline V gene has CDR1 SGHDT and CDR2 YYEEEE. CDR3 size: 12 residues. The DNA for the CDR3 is TGTGCCATCAGCCCCGGCCGGGGCGAAGCTTTCTTT. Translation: CAISPGRGEAFF.

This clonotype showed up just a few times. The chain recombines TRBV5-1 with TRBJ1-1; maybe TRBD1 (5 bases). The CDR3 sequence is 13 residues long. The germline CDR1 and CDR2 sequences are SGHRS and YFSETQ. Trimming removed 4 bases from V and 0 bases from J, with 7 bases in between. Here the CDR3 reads CASSDSMNTEAFF. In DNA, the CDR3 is TGCGCCAGCAGCGACAGTATGAACACTGAAGCTTTCTTT.

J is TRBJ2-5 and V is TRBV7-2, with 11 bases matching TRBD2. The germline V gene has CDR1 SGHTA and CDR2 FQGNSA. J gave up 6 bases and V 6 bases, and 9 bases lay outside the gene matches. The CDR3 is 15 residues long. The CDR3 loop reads CASRELAGGRKTQYF. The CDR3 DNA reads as TGTGCCAGCAGGGAGCTAGCGGGGGGCCGAAAGACCCAGTACTTC.

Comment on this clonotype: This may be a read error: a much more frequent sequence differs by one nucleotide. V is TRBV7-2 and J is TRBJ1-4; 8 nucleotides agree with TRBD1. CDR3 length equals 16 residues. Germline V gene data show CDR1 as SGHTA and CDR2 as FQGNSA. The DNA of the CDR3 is TGTGCCAGCAGCTTAGAGCCCAGGGGGCTGGATGAAAAACCGTTTTTT. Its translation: CASSLEPRGLDEKPFF.

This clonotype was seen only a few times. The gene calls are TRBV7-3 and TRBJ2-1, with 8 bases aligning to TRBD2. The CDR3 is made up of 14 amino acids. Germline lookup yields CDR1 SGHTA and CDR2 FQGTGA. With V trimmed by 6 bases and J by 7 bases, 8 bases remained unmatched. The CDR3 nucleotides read TGTGCCAGCAGAGACTCTAGCGGGTTGAATGAGCAGTTCTTC. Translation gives CASRDSSGLNEQFF.

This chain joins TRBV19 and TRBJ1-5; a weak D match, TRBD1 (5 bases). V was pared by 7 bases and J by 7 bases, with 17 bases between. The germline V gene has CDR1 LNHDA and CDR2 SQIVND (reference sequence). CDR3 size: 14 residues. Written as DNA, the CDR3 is TGTGCCAGTACTTCGACAGCCCACCGACAGCCCCAGCATTTT. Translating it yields CASTSTAHRQPQHF.

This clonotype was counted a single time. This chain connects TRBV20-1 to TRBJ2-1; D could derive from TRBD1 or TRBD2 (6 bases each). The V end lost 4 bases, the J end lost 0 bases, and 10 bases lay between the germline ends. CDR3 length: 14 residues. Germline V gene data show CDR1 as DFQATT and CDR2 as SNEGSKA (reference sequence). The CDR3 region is CSAMEGGSYNEQFF. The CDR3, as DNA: TGCAGTGCTATGGAGGGGGGCTCCTACAATGAGCAGTTCTTC.

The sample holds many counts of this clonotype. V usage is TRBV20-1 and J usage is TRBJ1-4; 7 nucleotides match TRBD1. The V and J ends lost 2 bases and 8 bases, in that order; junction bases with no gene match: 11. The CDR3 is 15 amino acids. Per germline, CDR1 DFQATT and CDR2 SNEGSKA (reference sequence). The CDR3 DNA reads TGCAGTGCTAGATCTCGACAGGGATCGTACGAAAAACTGTTTTTT. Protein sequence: CSARSRQGSYEKLFF.

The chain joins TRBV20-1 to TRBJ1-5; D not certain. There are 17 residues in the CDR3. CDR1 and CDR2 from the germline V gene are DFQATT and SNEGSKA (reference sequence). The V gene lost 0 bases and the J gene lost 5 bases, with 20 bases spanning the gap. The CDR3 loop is CSARDLRGIAVDQPQHF. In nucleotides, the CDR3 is TGCAGTGCTAGAGACCTACGAGGGATCGCGGTTGATCAGCCCCAGCATTTT.

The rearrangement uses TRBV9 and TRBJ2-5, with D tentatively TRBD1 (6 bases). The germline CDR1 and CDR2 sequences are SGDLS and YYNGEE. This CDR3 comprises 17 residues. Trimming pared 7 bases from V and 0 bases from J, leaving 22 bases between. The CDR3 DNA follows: TGTGCCAGCTCCCAGAGATCCCAAGGGACAAACCAAGAGACCCAGTACTTC. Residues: CASSQRSQGTNQETQYF.

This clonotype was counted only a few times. The CDR3 sequence: CASSPRGETGELFF. CDR3 in DNA: TGTGCCAGCAGTCCTAGGGGTGAGACCGGGGAGCTGTTTTTT. J is TRBJ2-2 and V is TRBV12-3 or TRBV12-4; tentatively, D is TRBD1 (5 bases). CDR3 length: 14 residues. Trimming shortened V by 5 bases and J by 5 bases, and 12 bases separated the two germline ends.

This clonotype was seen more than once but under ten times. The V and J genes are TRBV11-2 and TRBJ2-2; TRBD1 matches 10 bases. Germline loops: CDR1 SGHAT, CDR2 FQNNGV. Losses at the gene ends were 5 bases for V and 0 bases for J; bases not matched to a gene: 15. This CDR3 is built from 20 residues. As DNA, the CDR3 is TGTGCCAGCAGCCCTACCGGGACAGGGGCCCCCTGGACGAACACCGGGGAGCTGTTTTTT. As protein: CASSPTGTGAPWTNTGELFF.

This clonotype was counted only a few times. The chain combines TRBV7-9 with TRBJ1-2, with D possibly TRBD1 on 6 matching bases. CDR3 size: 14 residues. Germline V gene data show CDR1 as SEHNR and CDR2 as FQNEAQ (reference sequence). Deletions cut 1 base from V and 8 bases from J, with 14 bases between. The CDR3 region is CASSLEEAGDGYTF. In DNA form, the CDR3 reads TGTGCCAGCAGCTTAGAGGAGGCAGGGGACGGCTACACCTTC.

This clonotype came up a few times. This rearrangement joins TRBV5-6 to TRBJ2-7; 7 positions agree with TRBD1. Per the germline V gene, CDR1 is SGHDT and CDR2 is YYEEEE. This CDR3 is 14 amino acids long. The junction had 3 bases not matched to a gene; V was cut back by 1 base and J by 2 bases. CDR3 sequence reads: CASSLRGGPYEQYV. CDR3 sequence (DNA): TGTGCCAGCAGCTTGAGAGGGGGCCCCTACGAGCAGTACGTC.